Presented here are 9 T cell receptor beta chains from one specimen sequenced in a study of control samples from healthy donors and cancer patients. Measured with immunoSEQ multiplex PCR; TCRdb has only the in-frame clones, and not every one. This sample has about 79,000 clones, with 80% to 95% found just once. Sequenced sample: PBMCs. All receptors derive from a woman aged 40 to 50 with lung cancer.

This clone was detected a few times. This chain joins TRBV7-3 and TRBJ1-2, with 7 bases lining up with TRBD1. The CDR3 runs to 13 residues. Germline-derived CDR1 and CDR2 are SGHTA and FQGTGA. With V trimmed by 7 bases and J by 8 bases, 10 bases remained unmatched. The DNA for the CDR3 is TGTGCCAGCAAAGCGTCTGGGGACAGCGGCTACACCTTC. The encoded protein is CASKASGDSGYTF.

This clone has a single count. The rearrangement joins TRBV11-2 to TRBJ1-3; TRBD1 matches 9 bases. This CDR3 is built from 17 residues. Germline V CDR1 and CDR2: SGHAT, FQNNGV. V trimming: 0 bases; J trimming: 10 bases; junction bases outside the gene matches: 13. The CDR3 here is CASSLDVYGGQGLTIYF. CDR3 bases: TGTGCCAGCAGCTTAGATGTTTATGGTGGACAGGGGTTAACCATATATTTT.

This clone appeared a single time. The chain links TRBV28 to TRBJ2-7; no reliable D call. V gave up 3 bases and J gave up 0 bases, with 9 bases separating them. The CDR3 has 14 residues. CDR1 is MDHEN, CDR2 SYDVKM, per germline. CDR3 residues: CASSFRVVSYEQYF. The CDR3 DNA follows: TGTGCCAGCAGTTTTAGGGTCGTCTCCTACGAGCAGTACTTC. The full variable domain, in which reference TRBV28 and TRBJ2-7 provide the parts outside the CDR3, is DVKVTQSSRYLVKRTGEKVFLECVQDMDHENMFWYRQDPGLGLRLIYFSYDVKMKEKGDIPEGYSVSREKKERFSLILESASTNQTSMYLCASSFRVVSYEQYFGPGTRLTVT.

The chain uses TRBV20-1 and TRBJ2-4, with 9 bases that match TRBD2. This CDR3 contains 15 residues. Trimming took 3 bases from V and 1 from J; bases not matched to a gene: 4. CDR1 and CDR2 from the germline V gene are DFQATT and SNEGSKA (reference sequence). CDR3 amino acids: CSASRAGGAKNIQYF. Written as DNA, the CDR3 is TGCAGTGCTAGTCGTGCGGGGGGGGCCAAAAACATTCAGTACTTC.

The rearrangement links TRBV5-4 to TRBJ1-4; D possibly corresponds to TRBD1 (5 bases). Trimming took off 4 bases at V and 1 base at J, with 11 bases between the two ends. The CDR3 runs to 15 residues. CDR1 and CDR2 from the germline V gene are SGHNT and YYREEE (reference sequence). CDR3 sequence (DNA): TGTGCCAGCAGCACCCATGGGGGAACTAATGAAAAACTGTTTTTT. This sequence encodes CASSTHGGTNEKLFF.

The chain recombines TRBV6-5 with TRBJ1-2; D unresolved. Trimming cost V 7 bases and J 4 bases, with 13 bases left between them. The CDR3 totals 13 residues. Germline loops: CDR1 MNHEY, CDR2 SVGAGI. The CDR3 reads CASTPGGPYGYTF. The CDR3 DNA is TGTGCCAGCACCCCGGGAGGCCCCTATGGCTACACCTTC.

The chain carries TRBV15 and TRBJ1-5, with 9 bases lining up with TRBD1. The V segment lost 4 bases and the J segment 2 bases; nucleotides outside the gene matches: 6. Germline V lookup: CDR1 LNHNV, CDR2 YYDKDF (reference sequence). This CDR3 region has 16 residues. The chain's CDR3 is CATSIYTGGGNQPQHF. The DNA for the CDR3 is TGTGCCACCAGCATATATACAGGGGGCGGCAATCAGCCCCAGCATTTT. The full variable domain, in which reference TRBV15 and TRBJ1-5 provide the parts outside the CDR3, is DAMVIQNPRYQVTQFGKPVTLSCSQTLNHNVMYWYQQKSSQAPKLLFHYYDKDFNNEADTPDNFQSRRPNTSFCFLDIRSPGLGDTAMYLCATSIYTGGGNQPQHFGDGTRLSIL.

V and J are TRBV29-1 and TRBJ2-5, with D tentatively TRBD1 or TRBD2 (5 bases each). CDR3 length: 11 residues. Trimming cost V 5 bases and J 9 bases, with 13 bases left between them. Germline CDR1 reads SQVTM; CDR2 reads ANQGSEA. Here the CDR3 DNA reads TGCAGCGTTCTACAGGAGGCGCCCCAGTACTTC. Its translation: CSVLQEAPQYF.

The chain employs TRBV7-9 and TRBJ1-1; D might be TRBD1 (5 bases). V lost 0 bases to trimming and J lost 0 bases, with 8 bases between them. Germline lookup yields CDR1 SEHNR and CDR2 FQNEAQ (reference sequence). This CDR3 has 15 amino acids. This chain's CDR3 is CASSLAGPLNTEAFF. CDR3 DNA sequence: TGTGCCAGCAGCTTAGCGGGACCCTTGAACACTGAAGCTTTCTTT. The whole variable domain, remainder taken from reference TRBV7-9 and TRBJ1-1, is DTGVSQNPRHKITKRGQNVTFRCDPISEHNRLYWYRQTLGQGPEFLTYFQNEAQLEKSRLLSDRFSAERPKGSFSTLEIQRTEQGDSAMYLCASSLAGPLNTEAFFGQGTRLTVV.